The T cell receptor (beta chain) described here comes from a study of esophageal squamous cell carcinoma under preoperative chemotherapy. This CDR3 is 13 amino acids long. Germline values: CDR1 MNHNS, CDR2 SASEGT. V lost 4 bases to trimming and J lost 7 bases, with 11 bases between them. Indicated time point: after preoperative PTX-NDP chemotherapy. Preoperative chemotherapy with paclitaxel-nedaplatin was given to patients before surgery. TCRdb re-derived calls from the PCR reads in MiXCR, one entry per CDR3 protein. In the table there are 9,500 to 12,000 distinct CDR3 sequences, 63% of which are singletons. In its sample, this clonotype was seen many times.

Sample collection occurred from a patient given preoperative chemotherapy. The genes are TRBV6-1 and TRBJ1-5; D remains ambiguous. The TCR sequence derives from a human donor with esophageal squamous cell carcinoma. The donor label of this sample is uncertain. The CDR3: CASSVGALQPQHF. CDR3 DNA: TGTGCCAGCAGTGTAGGCGCTCTACAGCCCCAGCATTTT.